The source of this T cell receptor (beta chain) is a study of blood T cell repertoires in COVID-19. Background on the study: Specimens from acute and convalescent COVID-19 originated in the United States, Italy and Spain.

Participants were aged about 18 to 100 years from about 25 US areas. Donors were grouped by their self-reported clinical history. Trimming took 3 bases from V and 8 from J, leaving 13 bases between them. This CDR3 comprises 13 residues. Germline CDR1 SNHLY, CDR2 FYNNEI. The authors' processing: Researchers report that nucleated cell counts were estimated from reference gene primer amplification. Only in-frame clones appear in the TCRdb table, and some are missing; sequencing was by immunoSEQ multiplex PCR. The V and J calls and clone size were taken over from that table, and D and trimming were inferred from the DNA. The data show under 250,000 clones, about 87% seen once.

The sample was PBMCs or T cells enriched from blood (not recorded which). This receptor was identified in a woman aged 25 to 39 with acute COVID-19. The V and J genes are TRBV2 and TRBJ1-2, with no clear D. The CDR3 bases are TGTGCCAGCAGTGAGGTCCCTAGTCAGGGCTACACCTTC. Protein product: CASSEVPSQGYTF.